Detailed here is one T cell receptor (beta chain). These data originate in a study of blood T cell repertoires in COVID-19. The CDR3 covers 17 residues. Per germline, CDR1 SGHTA and CDR2 FQGNSA. V was shortened by 8 bases and J by 4 bases, with 23 bases between the two germline ends. Profiling relied on immunoSEQ multiplex PCR, and the TCRdb table lists in-frame clones only, not all of them. The sample includes 100,000 to 150,000 clones, around four fifths of them seen just once. The chain links TRBV7-2 to TRBJ2-2, with D possibly TRBD1 on 6 matching bases. Sequenced: peripheral blood. This TCR was recovered from a man aged 35 to 55 with active or convalescent COVID-19. In DNA, the CDR3 is TGTGCCAGCCCTACTCTAAGGCAGGGGTGGGGCACCGGGGAGCTGTTTTTT. Its protein product is CASPTLRQGWGTGELFF.